This T cell receptor (beta chain) derives from a study of shared clonotypes between healthy human individuals. In this sample, this clone turned up once. The repertoire was sequenced with immunoSEQ multiplex PCR; TCRdb's copy has only in-frame clones and lacks some. The sample has a few million clones, about 92% seen once. V lost 4 bases to trimming and J lost 4 bases, with 19 bases between them. The CDR3 consists of 16 residues. The germline V gene has CDR1 MNHEY and CDR2 SVGAGI. The chain carries TRBV6-5 and TRBJ1-2; D is unresolved. The sample taken for sequencing was naive CD4+ T cells from PBMCs. Sample subset: CD45RA+ positively selected. This receptor was taken from a man younger than 30 in good health. Some clones in this sample may be carry-over from other donors' samples. CDR3 sequence: CASSSLPRSAVYGYTF. CDR3 in DNA: TGTGCCAGCAGTTCGCTACCCCGCTCAGCCGTCTATGGCTACACCTTC.